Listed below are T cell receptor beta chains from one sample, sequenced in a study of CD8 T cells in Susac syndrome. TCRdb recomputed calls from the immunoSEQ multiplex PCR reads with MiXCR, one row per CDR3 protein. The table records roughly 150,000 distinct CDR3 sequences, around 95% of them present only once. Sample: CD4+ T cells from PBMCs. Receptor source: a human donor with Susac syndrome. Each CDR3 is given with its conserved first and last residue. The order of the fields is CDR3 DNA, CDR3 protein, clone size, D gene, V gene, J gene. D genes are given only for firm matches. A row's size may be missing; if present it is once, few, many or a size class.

CDR3nt: TGTGCCAGCAGGGGACAGGGGGCTATCTATGGCTACACCTTC
CDR3aa: CASRGQGAIYGYTF
abundance: once
d_gene: TRBD1
v_gene: TRBV7-9
j_gene: TRBJ1-2

CDR3nt: TGTGCCAGCAGCTCTACAGGAGGATCATCCCAGCATTTT
CDR3aa: CASSSTGGSSQHF
abundance: NA
d_gene: NA
v_gene: TRBV7-2
j_gene: TRBJ1-5

CDR3nt: TGTGCCAGCAGTACCGGGACTAGCGCTTTCAAGCAGTACTTC
CDR3aa: CASSTGTSAFKQYF
abundance: NA
d_gene: TRBD2
v_gene: TRBV12-3/TRBV12-4
j_gene: TRBJ2-7

CDR3nt: TGTGCCACCAGCACGCCCTCGGTGTCGTCCTACGAGCAGTACTTC
CDR3aa: CATSTPSVSSYEQYF
abundance: NA
d_gene: NA
v_gene: TRBV15
j_gene: TRBJ2-7

CDR3nt: TGTGCCAGCAGCCTTTTAACAGGAACCTACAATGAGCAGTTCTTC
CDR3aa: CASSLLTGTYNEQFF
abundance: NA
d_gene: NA
v_gene: TRBV3-1
j_gene: TRBJ2-1

CDR3nt: TGTGCCAGCAGCTTGTATGGGAGCACAGATACGCAGTATTTT
CDR3aa: CASSLYGSTDTQYF
abundance: NA
d_gene: NA
v_gene: TRBV13
j_gene: TRBJ2-3

CDR3nt: TGCGCCAGCAGCAACCGGGACAGGATATACGAGCAGTACTTC
CDR3aa: CASSNRDRIYEQYF
abundance: NA
d_gene: TRBD1
v_gene: TRBV5-1
j_gene: TRBJ2-7

CDR3nt: TGTGCCACCAGTGATTTTAGGGGCTATGGCTACACCTTC
CDR3aa: CATSDFRGYGYTF
abundance: NA
d_gene: NA
v_gene: TRBV24-1
j_gene: TRBJ1-2

CDR3nt: TGCAGTGCTAGAGATATCCTGGCCCGCTACGAGCAGTACTTC
CDR3aa: CSARDILARYEQYF
abundance: once
d_gene: NA
v_gene: TRBV20-1
j_gene: TRBJ2-7

CDR3nt: TGTGCCAGCAGCCGACAGAACACTGAAGCTTTCTTT
CDR3aa: CASSRQNTEAFF
abundance: NA
d_gene: NA
v_gene: TRBV3-1
j_gene: TRBJ1-1

CDR3nt: TGTGCCAGCAGTGGACTAGCGGGGACAGATACGCAGTATTTT
CDR3aa: CASSGLAGTDTQYF
abundance: NA
d_gene: TRBD2
v_gene: TRBV6-2/TRBV6-3
j_gene: TRBJ2-3

CDR3nt: TGTGCCAGCAGCCAAGTGGGACCGACGGACTCGCCCACTGAAGCTTTCTTT
CDR3aa: CASSQVGPTDSPTEAFF
abundance: NA
d_gene: NA
v_gene: TRBV14
j_gene: TRBJ1-1

CDR3nt: TGCAGTGCTACCGGGACTACCAATTCACCCCTCCACTTT
CDR3aa: CSATGTTNSPLHF
abundance: NA
d_gene: NA
v_gene: TRBV20-1
j_gene: TRBJ1-6

CDR3nt: TGCAGTGCTAGAGATTGGGTCCCAGAATACGAGCAGTACTTC
CDR3aa: CSARDWVPEYEQYF
abundance: NA
d_gene: NA
v_gene: TRBV20-1
j_gene: TRBJ2-7

CDR3nt: TGTGCCAGCAGCTTACGGACAGCCGAAAATTCACCCCTCCACTTT
CDR3aa: CASSLRTAENSPLHF
abundance: once
d_gene: NA
v_gene: TRBV7-6
j_gene: TRBJ1-6

CDR3nt: TGTGCCAGCAGACAAGACAGGGCCCTCTCCGAGCAGTACTTC
CDR3aa: CASRQDRALSEQYF
abundance: NA
d_gene: TRBD1
v_gene: TRBV12-3/TRBV12-4
j_gene: TRBJ2-7

CDR3nt: TGCAGTGCTAGAGATGGCGGGCCGATAGAGACCCAGTACTTC
CDR3aa: CSARDGGPIETQYF
abundance: once
d_gene: NA
v_gene: TRBV20-1
j_gene: TRBJ2-5

CDR3nt: TGTGCCAGCAGCTTCCCTGAGGCGGGAACTAACAATGAGCAGTTCTTC
CDR3aa: CASSFPEAGTNNEQFF
abundance: NA
d_gene: NA
v_gene: TRBV7-3
j_gene: TRBJ2-1

CDR3nt: TGCAGCGTTGAAGACAGTTTTACCTACGAGCAGTACTTC
CDR3aa: CSVEDSFTYEQYF
abundance: NA
d_gene: NA
v_gene: TRBV29-1
j_gene: TRBJ2-7

CDR3nt: TGCAGCGTTTCCGGGACAGGGGGTTTGGGCACTGAAGCTTTCTTT
CDR3aa: CSVSGTGGLGTEAFF
abundance: NA
d_gene: TRBD1
v_gene: TRBV29-1
j_gene: TRBJ1-1

CDR3nt: TGCGCCAGCAGCCAAGGGCAGGGTAGCCTGGAGTACTTC
CDR3aa: CASSQGQGSLEYF
abundance: NA
d_gene: NA
v_gene: TRBV4-1
j_gene: TRBJ2-4

CDR3nt: TGCAGCGTTGGTCTTATGGGGAGCACTGAAGCTTTCTTT
CDR3aa: CSVGLMGSTEAFF
abundance: NA
d_gene: NA
v_gene: TRBV29-1
j_gene: TRBJ1-1

CDR3nt: TGTGCCAGCAGCCAGACGGAAATTTCACCCCTCCACTTT
CDR3aa: CASSQTEISPLHF
abundance: NA
d_gene: NA
v_gene: TRBV3-1
j_gene: TRBJ1-6

CDR3nt: TGTGCCAGCAGCCGCGAGGGGAACATTCAGTACTTC
CDR3aa: CASSREGNIQYF
abundance: NA
d_gene: NA
v_gene: TRBV7-9
j_gene: TRBJ2-4

CDR3nt: TGTGCCAGCAGCCGGGACAGCGCGATGAACACTGAAGCTTTCTTT
CDR3aa: CASSRDSAMNTEAFF
abundance: NA
d_gene: TRBD1
v_gene: TRBV7-2
j_gene: TRBJ1-1

CDR3nt: TGTGCCAGCAGTTATGATCAGGGCCGTAGCAATCAGCCCCAGCATTTT
CDR3aa: CASSYDQGRSNQPQHF
abundance: NA
d_gene: NA
v_gene: TRBV6-6
j_gene: TRBJ1-5

CDR3nt: TGTGCCAGCAGCTTAGAAGCAGGGGGCTCTGGCTACACCTTC
CDR3aa: CASSLEAGGSGYTF
abundance: NA
d_gene: TRBD1
v_gene: TRBV7-9
j_gene: TRBJ1-2

CDR3nt: TGTGCCAGCAGCGTAGCTACAGGACCGGGGACGAGGCAGTATTTT
CDR3aa: CASSVATGPGTRQYF
abundance: NA
d_gene: NA
v_gene: TRBV9
j_gene: TRBJ2-3

CDR3nt: TGTGCCAGCAGCTTCATGAACACTGAAGCTTTCTTT
CDR3aa: CASSFMNTEAFF
abundance: NA
d_gene: NA
v_gene: TRBV2
j_gene: TRBJ1-1

CDR3nt: TGCAGTGCTAAACAGGGGGACAGGGTCTTGGATACGCAGTATTTT
CDR3aa: CSAKQGDRVLDTQYF
abundance: NA
d_gene: TRBD1
v_gene: TRBV20-1
j_gene: TRBJ2-3

CDR3nt: TGTGCCAGCAGCGTAGAGAGTAGGAATGAGCAGTTCTTC
CDR3aa: CASSVESRNEQFF
abundance: NA
d_gene: NA
v_gene: TRBV9
j_gene: TRBJ2-1

CDR3nt: TGCAGTGCTAGAGATTCGGTCGGTAGGGGGGGGCCTACCAAAAACATTCAGTACTTC
CDR3aa: CSARDSVGRGGPTKNIQYF
abundance: NA
d_gene: NA
v_gene: TRBV20-1
j_gene: TRBJ2-4

CDR3nt: TGCAGTGGTCTGCAGGGGAGTAGAGAGACCCAGTACTTC
CDR3aa: CSGLQGSRETQYF
abundance: NA
d_gene: NA
v_gene: TRBV20-1
j_gene: TRBJ2-5

CDR3nt: TGCGCCAGCAGCCCCCGACAGGGAGAGTCCTCTGAAGCTTTCTTT
CDR3aa: CASSPRQGESSEAFF
abundance: NA
d_gene: TRBD1
v_gene: TRBV5-1
j_gene: TRBJ1-1

CDR3nt: TGTGCCAGCAGCCAATTAGCGTCGAGCTCCTACGAGCAGTACTTC
CDR3aa: CASSQLASSSYEQYF
abundance: NA
d_gene: NA
v_gene: TRBV3-1
j_gene: TRBJ2-7

CDR3nt: TGTGCCATCAGTGAGTCGATCCTAAGGACTAGACTGAACACTGAAGCTTTCTTT
CDR3aa: CAISESILRTRLNTEAFF
abundance: once
d_gene: NA
v_gene: TRBV10-3
j_gene: TRBJ1-1

CDR3nt: TGTGCCAGCAGCTCCCGGACACAGAGCACCTATACGCAGTATTTT
CDR3aa: CASSSRTQSTYTQYF
abundance: NA
d_gene: NA
v_gene: TRBV5-4
j_gene: TRBJ2-3

CDR3nt: TGTGCCACCAGTGATTCCCTAGGGCACCAAGAGACCCAGTACTTC
CDR3aa: CATSDSLGHQETQYF
abundance: NA
d_gene: NA
v_gene: TRBV24-1
j_gene: TRBJ2-5

CDR3nt: TGTGCCAGCAGCCAAGAATGGACAGGGGTCGAGCAGTACTTC
CDR3aa: CASSQEWTGVEQYF
abundance: NA
d_gene: TRBD1
v_gene: TRBV3-1
j_gene: TRBJ2-7

CDR3nt: TGCAGTGCTAGAGACGACAGGTCTGGGCTGAACACTGAAGCTTTCTTT
CDR3aa: CSARDDRSGLNTEAFF
abundance: NA
d_gene: NA
v_gene: TRBV20-1
j_gene: TRBJ1-1

CDR3nt: TGCAGCGTTGTGGACGGCCCGAACACTGAAGCTTTCTTT
CDR3aa: CSVVDGPNTEAFF
abundance: NA
d_gene: NA
v_gene: TRBV29-1
j_gene: TRBJ1-1

CDR3nt: TGTGCCAGCAGACCTACTAGCCAAGAGACCCAGTACTTC
CDR3aa: CASRPTSQETQYF
abundance: NA
d_gene: NA
v_gene: TRBV2
j_gene: TRBJ2-5

CDR3nt: TGTGCCAGCAGTGTAGTAGGGCCCCGGGATCCTGAGCAGTTCTTC
CDR3aa: CASSVVGPRDPEQFF
abundance: NA
d_gene: NA
v_gene: TRBV2
j_gene: TRBJ2-1

CDR3nt: TGCGCCAGCAGCCACCCGGGAGAGGGGGCCGAAGAGACCCAGTACTTC
CDR3aa: CASSHPGEGAEETQYF
abundance: NA
d_gene: NA
v_gene: TRBV4-1
j_gene: TRBJ2-5

CDR3nt: TGTGCCAGCAGTCCGGGGGACGGGGTGCGGACCCAGTACTTC
CDR3aa: CASSPGDGVRTQYF
abundance: once
d_gene: NA
v_gene: TRBV28
j_gene: TRBJ2-5

CDR3nt: TGTGCCACCAGCAGAGATCGGAACACTGAAGCTTTCTTT
CDR3aa: CATSRDRNTEAFF
abundance: NA
d_gene: NA
v_gene: TRBV15
j_gene: TRBJ1-1

CDR3nt: TGTGCCAGCAGTTACTCCAGATACGAGCAGTACTTC
CDR3aa: CASSYSRYEQYF
abundance: NA
d_gene: NA
v_gene: TRBV6-2/TRBV6-3
j_gene: TRBJ2-7

CDR3nt: TGTGCCAGCAGCTTCGACAGGGTCCCCTACGAGCAGTACTTC
CDR3aa: CASSFDRVPYEQYF
abundance: NA
d_gene: TRBD1
v_gene: TRBV7-8
j_gene: TRBJ2-7

CDR3nt: TGTGCCAGCTCAACGACAGGAGCTAACTATGGCTACACCTTC
CDR3aa: CASSTTGANYGYTF
abundance: NA
d_gene: NA
v_gene: TRBV18
j_gene: TRBJ1-2

CDR3nt: TGCAGCGTTCACAGGGGGTCTAGCACAGATACGCAGTATTTT
CDR3aa: CSVHRGSSTDTQYF
abundance: NA
d_gene: TRBD1
v_gene: TRBV29-1
j_gene: TRBJ2-3

CDR3nt: TGCAGTGCTAAGGGGACTGGAAACACCATATATTTT
CDR3aa: CSAKGTGNTIYF
abundance: once
d_gene: NA
v_gene: TRBV20-1
j_gene: TRBJ1-3

CDR3nt: TGCGCCAGCAGCCAAGATTTCTACGCTAATTCACCCCTCCACTTT
CDR3aa: CASSQDFYANSPLHF
abundance: NA
d_gene: NA
v_gene: TRBV4-1
j_gene: TRBJ1-6

CDR3nt: TGTGCCAGCAGCCGTGACCCTTTTCGGAGCGACAATGAGCAGTTCTTC
CDR3aa: CASSRDPFRSDNEQFF
abundance: NA
d_gene: NA
v_gene: TRBV7-3
j_gene: TRBJ2-1